These 3 T cell receptor beta chains share one sample of origin, sequenced in a study of beta chain features in type 1 diabetes. Study-level findings and limits: The study found moderately but significantly shorter TCRB CDR3s in all four CD4+ subsets of Type 1 diabetes patients.

Which antigens these TCRs recognize remains unknown. Sequenced material consisted of expressed TCRB transcripts (all of the isolated RNA was reverse transcribed). Clones were read by immunoSEQ multiplex PCR, and TCRdb kept only the in-frame ones, dropping some. In the table there are roughly 230,000 clones, 9.5% to 13% of which are singletons. What was sequenced was naive CD4+ T cells from blood. These receptors were collected from a man aged 25-45 years with type 1 diabetes.

V usage is TRBV28 and J usage is TRBJ2-5, with a tentative D call TRBD1 (5 bases). The germline gives CDR1 MDHEN, CDR2 SYDVKM. There are 14 residues in the CDR3. The V end lost 7 bases, the J end lost 3 bases, and 15 bases lay between the germline ends. This CDR3 reads CASTPRQIEETQYF. The CDR3 DNA reads TGTGCCAGCACTCCTAGACAGATCGAAGAGACCCAGTACTTC.

The gene calls are TRBV9 and TRBJ2-5; D is undetermined. The germline V gene encodes CDR1 SGDLS and CDR2 YYNGEE. This CDR3 is 13 amino acids long. Trimming shortened V by 0 bases and J by 5 bases, and 8 bases separated the two germline ends. CDR3 DNA sequence: TGTGCCAGCAGCGTAGGAGCCCGGGAGACCCAGTACTTC. It is translated as CASSVGARETQYF.

The rearrangement joins TRBV12-5 to TRBJ1-5, with 8 bases lining up with TRBD1. CDR1 and CDR2 from the germline V gene are LGHNT and FRNRAP. This CDR3 contains 16 residues. Unmatched junction bases numbered 7, after V lost 1 base and J lost 5 bases. The CDR3 nucleotides read TGTGCTAGTGGTTTGGGAGCGGACAGGGAGTATCAGCCCCAGCATTTT. Protein product: CASGLGADREYQPQHF.